These 4 T cell receptor beta chains came from one sample sequenced in a study of identical twins. Each CDR3 protein is one row after TCRdb ran MiXCR on the 5' RACE reads. The profile shows approximately 470,000 distinct CDR3 sequences, over 12% of them singletons. These sequences were also reported in another study, on yellow fever vaccine responses in identical twins.

The specimen was CD4+ T cells sorted from blood. The receptors here all came from a woman younger than 35 in good health.

As DNA, the CDR3 is TGTGCCAGCACCCCGGGGGGGTCCCCTAGGGATACCTTTGGCTACACCTTC. It encodes CASTPGGSPRDTFGYTF. The rearrangement links TRBV12-3 or TRBV12-4 to TRBJ1-2; TRBD1 might be the D (5 bases). This CDR3 spans 17 amino acids. The V end was cut by 7 bases, the J end by 7 bases, with 28 bases between.

In this sample, this clonotype turned up many times. The genes are TRBV2 and TRBJ2-1, with D maybe TRBD1 (5 bases). The CDR3 is made up of 16 amino acids. Germline CDR1 reads SNHLY; CDR2 reads FYNNEI. Trimming stripped 2 bases from V and 0 bases from J, with 11 bases between. The CDR3 region has the DNA TGTGCCAGCAGTGAAAGGGGAACAAGCTCCTACAATGAGCAGTTCTTC. Residues: CASSERGTSSYNEQFF.

This clonotype was seen more than once but under ten times. The genes are TRBV2 and TRBJ2-5; D gene unclear. The germline V gene encodes CDR1 SNHLY and CDR2 FYNNEI. Trimming left V 8 bases short and J 1 base short, with 11 bases between. The CDR3 contains 13 residues. The CDR3 protein is CASGRDIQETQYF. CDR3 coding DNA: TGTGCCAGCGGAAGAGACATCCAAGAGACCCAGTACTTC.

The chain is built from TRBV9 and TRBJ2-7; tentatively, D is TRBD2 (7 bases). Trimming removed 4 bases at V and 2 bases at J, with 19 bases between. Germline CDR1 is SGDLS and CDR2 is YYNGEE. The CDR3 covers 16 residues. The CDR3: CASSPRGGPPAYEQYF. CDR3 nucleotides: TGTGCCAGCAGCCCCCGCGGGGGCCCGCCCGCCTACGAGCAGTACTTC.